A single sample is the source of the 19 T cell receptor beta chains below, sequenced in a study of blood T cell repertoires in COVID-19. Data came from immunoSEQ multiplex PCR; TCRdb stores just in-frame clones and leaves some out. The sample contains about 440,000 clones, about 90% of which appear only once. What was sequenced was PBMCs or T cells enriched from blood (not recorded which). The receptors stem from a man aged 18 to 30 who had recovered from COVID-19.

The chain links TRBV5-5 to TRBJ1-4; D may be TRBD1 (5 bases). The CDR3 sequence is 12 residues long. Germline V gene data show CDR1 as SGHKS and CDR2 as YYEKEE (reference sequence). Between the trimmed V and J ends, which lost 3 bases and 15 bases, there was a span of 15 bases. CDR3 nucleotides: TGTGCCAGCAGCTCCCAGGGTACCGTAGTGTTTTTT. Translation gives CASSSQGTVVFF. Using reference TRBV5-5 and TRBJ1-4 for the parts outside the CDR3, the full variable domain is DAGVTQSPTHLIKTRGQQVTLRCSPISGHKSVSWYQQVLGQGPQFIFQYYEKEERGRGNFPDRFSARQFPNYSSELNVNALLLGDSALYLCASSSQGTVVFFGSGTQLSVL.

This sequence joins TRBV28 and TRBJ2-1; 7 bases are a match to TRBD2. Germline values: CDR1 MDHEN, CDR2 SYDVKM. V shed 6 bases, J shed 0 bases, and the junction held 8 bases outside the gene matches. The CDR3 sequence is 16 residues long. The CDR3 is CASRGGGWSSYNEQFF. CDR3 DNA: TGTGCCAGCAGGGGCGGGGGATGGAGCTCCTACAATGAGCAGTTCTTC.

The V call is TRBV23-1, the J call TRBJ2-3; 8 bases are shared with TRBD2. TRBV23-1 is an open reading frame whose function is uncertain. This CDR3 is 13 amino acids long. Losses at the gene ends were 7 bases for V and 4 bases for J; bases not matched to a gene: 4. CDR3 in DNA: TGCGCCAGCACCCGGACTAGCCCAGATACGCAGTATTTT. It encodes CASTRTSPDTQYF.

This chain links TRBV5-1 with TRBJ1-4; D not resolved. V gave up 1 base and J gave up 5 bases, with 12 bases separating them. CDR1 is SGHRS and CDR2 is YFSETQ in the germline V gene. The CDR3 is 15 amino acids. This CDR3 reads CASSLRRVGNEKLFF. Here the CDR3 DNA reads TGCGCCAGCAGCTTGAGGAGGGTTGGGAATGAAAAACTGTTTTTT.

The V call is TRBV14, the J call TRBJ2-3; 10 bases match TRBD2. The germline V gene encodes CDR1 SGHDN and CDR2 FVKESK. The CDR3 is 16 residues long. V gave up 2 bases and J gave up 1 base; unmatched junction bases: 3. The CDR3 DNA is TGTGCCAGCAGCCAACTTACTAGCGGGGGCACAGATACGCAGTATTTT. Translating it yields CASSQLTSGGTDTQYF.

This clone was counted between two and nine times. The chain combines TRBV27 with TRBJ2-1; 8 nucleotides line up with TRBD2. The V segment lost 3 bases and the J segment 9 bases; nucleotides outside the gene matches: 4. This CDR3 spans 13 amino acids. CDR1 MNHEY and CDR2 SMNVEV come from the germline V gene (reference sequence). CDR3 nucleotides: TGTGCCAGCAGTTTCCGGGGGGGCATTGAGCAGTTCTTC. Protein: CASSFRGGIEQFF.

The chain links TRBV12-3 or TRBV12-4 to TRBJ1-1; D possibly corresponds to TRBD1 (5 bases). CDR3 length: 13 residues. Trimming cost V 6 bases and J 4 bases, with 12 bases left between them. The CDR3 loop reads CASSRVRVTEAFF. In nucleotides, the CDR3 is TGTGCCAGCAGCAGGGTTAGGGTCACTGAAGCTTTCTTT.

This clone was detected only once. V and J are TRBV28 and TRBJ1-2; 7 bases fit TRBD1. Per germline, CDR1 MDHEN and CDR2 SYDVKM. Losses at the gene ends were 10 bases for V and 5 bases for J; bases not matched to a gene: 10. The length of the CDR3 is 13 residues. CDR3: CATVGGTAYGYTF. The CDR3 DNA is TGTGCCACCGTAGGGGGGACAGCTTATGGCTACACCTTC.

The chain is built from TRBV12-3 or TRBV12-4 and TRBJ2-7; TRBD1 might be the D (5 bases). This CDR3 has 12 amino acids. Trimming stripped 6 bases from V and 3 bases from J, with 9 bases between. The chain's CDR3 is CASRPDSYEQYF. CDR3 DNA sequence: TGTGCCAGCAGACCCGACAGCTACGAGCAGTACTTC.

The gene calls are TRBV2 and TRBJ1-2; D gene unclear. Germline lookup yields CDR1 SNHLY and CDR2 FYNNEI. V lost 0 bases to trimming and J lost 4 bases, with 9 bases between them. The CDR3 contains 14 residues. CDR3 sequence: CASSEAGTVYGYTF. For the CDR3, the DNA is TGTGCCAGCAGTGAAGCTGGCACAGTCTATGGCTACACCTTC.

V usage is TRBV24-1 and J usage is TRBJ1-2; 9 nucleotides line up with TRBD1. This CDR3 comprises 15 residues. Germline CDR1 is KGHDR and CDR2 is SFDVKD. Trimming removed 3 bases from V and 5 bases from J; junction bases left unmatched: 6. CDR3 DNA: TGTGCCACCAGTGATCGCGGGACAGGGCAGTATGGCTACACCTTC. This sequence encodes CATSDRGTGQYGYTF.

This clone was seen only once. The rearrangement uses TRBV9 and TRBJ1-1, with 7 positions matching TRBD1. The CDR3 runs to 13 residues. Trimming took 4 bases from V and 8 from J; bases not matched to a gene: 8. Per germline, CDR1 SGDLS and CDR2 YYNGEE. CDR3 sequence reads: CASSPVEGAEAFF. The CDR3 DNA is TGTGCCAGCAGCCCCGTAGAGGGGGCAGAAGCTTTCTTT.

The CDR3 DNA reads TGCAGTGCTAGTCGAGATAATGAGCAGTTCTTC. Protein sequence: CSASRDNEQFF. The chain is built from TRBV20-1 and TRBJ2-1; no firm D call. Germline values: CDR1 DFQATT, CDR2 SNEGSKA (reference sequence). The CDR3 contains 11 residues. The V end lost 3 bases, the J end lost 7 bases, and 7 bases lay between the germline ends.

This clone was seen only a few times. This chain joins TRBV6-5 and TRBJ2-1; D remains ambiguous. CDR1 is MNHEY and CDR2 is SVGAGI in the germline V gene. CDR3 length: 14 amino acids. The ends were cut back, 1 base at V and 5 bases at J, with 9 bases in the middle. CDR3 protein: CASSYYGSHNEQFF. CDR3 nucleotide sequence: TGTGCCAGCAGTTACTACGGGTCCCACAATGAGCAGTTCTTC.

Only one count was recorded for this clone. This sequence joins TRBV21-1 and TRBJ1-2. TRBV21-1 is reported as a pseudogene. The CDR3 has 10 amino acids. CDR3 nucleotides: TGTGCCAGAATGACTGTTCGATACACCTTC. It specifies CARMTVRYTF.

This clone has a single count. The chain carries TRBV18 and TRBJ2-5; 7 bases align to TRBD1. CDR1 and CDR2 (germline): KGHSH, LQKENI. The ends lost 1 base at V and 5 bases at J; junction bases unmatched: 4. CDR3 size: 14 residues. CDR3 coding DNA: TGTGCCAGCTCACCACAAAGGGGGCGGGAGACCCAGTACTTC. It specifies CASSPQRGRETQYF. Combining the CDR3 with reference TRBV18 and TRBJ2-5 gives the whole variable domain NAGVMQNPRHLVRRRGQEARLRCSPMKGHSHVYWYRQLPEEGLKFMVYLQKENIIDESGMPKERFSAEFPKEGPSILRIQQVVRGDSAAYFCASSPQRGRETQYFGPGTRLLVL.

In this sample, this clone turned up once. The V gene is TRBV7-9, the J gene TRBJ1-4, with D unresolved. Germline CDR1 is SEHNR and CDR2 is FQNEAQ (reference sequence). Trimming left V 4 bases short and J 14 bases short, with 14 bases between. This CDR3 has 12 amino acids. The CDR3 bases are TGTGCCAGCAGCTCCGAGGGAGATACTCTGTTTTTT. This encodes CASSSEGDTLFF.

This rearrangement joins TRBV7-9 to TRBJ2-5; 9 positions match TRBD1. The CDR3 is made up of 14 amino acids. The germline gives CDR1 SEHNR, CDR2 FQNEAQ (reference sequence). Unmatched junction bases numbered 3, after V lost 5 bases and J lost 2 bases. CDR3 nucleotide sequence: TGTGCCAGCAGCATAGGACAGGGGCAAGAGACCCAGTACTTC. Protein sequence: CASSIGQGQETQYF.

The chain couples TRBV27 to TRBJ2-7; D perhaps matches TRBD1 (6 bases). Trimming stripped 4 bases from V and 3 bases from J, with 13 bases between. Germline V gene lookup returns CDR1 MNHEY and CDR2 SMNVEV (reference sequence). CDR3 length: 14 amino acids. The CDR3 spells CASSSGHGYYEQYF. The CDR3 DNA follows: TGTGCCAGCAGTTCGGGACATGGATACTACGAGCAGTACTTC.